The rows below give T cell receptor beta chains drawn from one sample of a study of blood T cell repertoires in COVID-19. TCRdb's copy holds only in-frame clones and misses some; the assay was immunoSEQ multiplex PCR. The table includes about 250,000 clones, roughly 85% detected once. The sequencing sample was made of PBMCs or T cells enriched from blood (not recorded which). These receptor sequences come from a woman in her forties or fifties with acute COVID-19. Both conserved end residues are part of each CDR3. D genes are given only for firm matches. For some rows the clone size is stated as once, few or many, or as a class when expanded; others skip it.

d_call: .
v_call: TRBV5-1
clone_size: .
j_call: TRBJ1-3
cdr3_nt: TGCGCCAGCAGCTTGGAGGGGAACTCTGGAAACACCATATATTTT
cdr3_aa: CASSLEGNSGNTIYF

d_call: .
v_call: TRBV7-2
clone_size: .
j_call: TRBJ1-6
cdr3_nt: TGTGCCAGCAGCTTATTAAGGGGATTAGGTTCACCCCTCCACTTT
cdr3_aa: CASSLLRGLGSPLHF

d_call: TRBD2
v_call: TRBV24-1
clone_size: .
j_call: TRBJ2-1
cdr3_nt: TGTGCCACCAGTGATTCCCAAGGACTAGAGGGCAATGAGCAGTTCTTC
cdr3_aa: CATSDSQGLEGNEQFF

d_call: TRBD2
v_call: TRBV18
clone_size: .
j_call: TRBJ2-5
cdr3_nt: TGTGCCAGCTCCCCCCGGACTAGTCAAGAGACCCAGTACTTC
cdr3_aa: CASSPRTSQETQYF

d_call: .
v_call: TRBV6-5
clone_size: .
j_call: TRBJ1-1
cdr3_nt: TGTGCCAGCAGTTACGGTGGGCTCGGGAAGGGCACTGAAGCTTTCTTT
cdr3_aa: CASSYGGLGKGTEAFF

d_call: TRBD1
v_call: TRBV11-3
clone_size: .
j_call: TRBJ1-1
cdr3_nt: TGTGCCAGCAGCTTGGGACAGGGAAGAAACACTGAAGCTTTCTTT
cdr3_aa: CASSLGQGRNTEAFF

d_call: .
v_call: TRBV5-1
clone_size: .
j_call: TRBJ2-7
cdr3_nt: TGCGCCAGCAGCTTGGGGGCGAGAGACGAGCAGTACTTC
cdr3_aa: CASSLGARDEQYF

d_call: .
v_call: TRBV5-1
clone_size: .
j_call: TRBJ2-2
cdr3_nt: TGCGCCAGCAGCTTCAATGTTTTTGACACCGGGGAGCTGTTTTTT
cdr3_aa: CASSFNVFDTGELFF

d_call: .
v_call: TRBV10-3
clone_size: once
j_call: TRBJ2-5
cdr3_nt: TGTGCCATCAGTTCCGGGACTCAAGAGACCCAGTACTTC
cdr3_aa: CAISSGTQETQYF

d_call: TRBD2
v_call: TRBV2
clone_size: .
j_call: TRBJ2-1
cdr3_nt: TGTGCCAGCAGTGAAACCCACCCCGGGGGGGGCGCGAGCAATGAGCAGTTCTTC
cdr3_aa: CASSETHPGGGASNEQFF

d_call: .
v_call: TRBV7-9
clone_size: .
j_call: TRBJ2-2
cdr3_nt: TGTGCCAGCAGCTTAACAGGGCTCTGGGGGTCCGGGGAGCTGTTTTTT
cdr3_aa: CASSLTGLWGSGELFF

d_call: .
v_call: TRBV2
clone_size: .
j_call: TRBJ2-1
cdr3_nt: TGTGCCAGCAGCATCCAAGGGCCTCAGGGTGAGCAGTTCTTC
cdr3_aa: CASSIQGPQGEQFF

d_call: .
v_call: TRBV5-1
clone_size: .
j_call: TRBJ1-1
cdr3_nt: TGCGCCAGCAGCCAGGGGACGAACACTGAAGCTTTCTTT
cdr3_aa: CASSQGTNTEAFF

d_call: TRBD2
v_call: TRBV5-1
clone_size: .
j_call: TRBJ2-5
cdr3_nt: TGCGCCAGTAACCGACTAGCGGGGGGGCCTTTGGAGACCCAGTACTTC
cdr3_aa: CASNRLAGGPLETQYF

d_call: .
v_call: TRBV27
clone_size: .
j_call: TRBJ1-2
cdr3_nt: TGTGCCAGCAGTTCAACCGGGAGTCTGGGCTACACCTTC
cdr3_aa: CASSSTGSLGYTF

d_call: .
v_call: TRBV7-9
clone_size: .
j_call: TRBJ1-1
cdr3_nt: TGTGCCAGCAGCTCTACAGGGTCTAGAAAGCTGAACACTGAAGCTTTCTTT
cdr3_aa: CASSSTGSRKLNTEAFF

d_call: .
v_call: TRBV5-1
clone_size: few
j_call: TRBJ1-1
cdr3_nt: TGCGCCAGCAGTTCCGACTACACTGGTGGGAACACTGAAGCTTTCTTT
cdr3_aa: CASSSDYTGGNTEAFF

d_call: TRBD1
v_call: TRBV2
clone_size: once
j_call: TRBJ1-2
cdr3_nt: TGTGCCAGCCTCCCCAGGGGGGTAGCTAACTATGGCTACACCTTC
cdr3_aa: CASLPRGVANYGYTF

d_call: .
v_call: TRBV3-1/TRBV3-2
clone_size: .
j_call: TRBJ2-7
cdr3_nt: TGTGCCAGCAGCCCACGAGCCAGGGGCCACGAGCAGTACTTC
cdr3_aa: CASSPRARGHEQYF

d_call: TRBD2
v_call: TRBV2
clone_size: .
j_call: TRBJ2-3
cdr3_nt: TGTGCCAGCAGTCCCCTAGCGGGGGGGTTTCGTACGCAGTATTTT
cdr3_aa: CASSPLAGGFRTQYF

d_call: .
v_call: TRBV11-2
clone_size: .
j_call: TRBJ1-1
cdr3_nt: TGTGCCAGCAAAAAATTGGGCGGGGGGGTCGTAACTGAAGCTTTCTTT
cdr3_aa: CASKKLGGGVVTEAFF

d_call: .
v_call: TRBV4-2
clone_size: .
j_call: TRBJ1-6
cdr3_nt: TGTGCCAGCAGCCAAGATATGACAGCTTTCTATAATTCACCCCTCCACTTT
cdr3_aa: CASSQDMTAFYNSPLHF

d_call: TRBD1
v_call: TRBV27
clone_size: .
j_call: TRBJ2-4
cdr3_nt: TGTGCCAGCAGCCTCCGCCCCGGGACAGGACTAGCCAAAAACATTCAGTACTTC
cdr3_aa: CASSLRPGTGLAKNIQYF

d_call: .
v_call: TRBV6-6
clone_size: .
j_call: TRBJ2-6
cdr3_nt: TGTGCCAGCAGTCCCGGGACAACTGGGGCCAACGTCCTGACTTTC
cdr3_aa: CASSPGTTGANVLTF

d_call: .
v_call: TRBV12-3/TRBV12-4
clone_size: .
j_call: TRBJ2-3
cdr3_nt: TGTGCCAGCAGCCCACAAGTTACGCAGTATTTT
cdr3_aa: CASSPQVTQYF

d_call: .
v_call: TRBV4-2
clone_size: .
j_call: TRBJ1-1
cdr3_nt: TGTGCCAGCAGCCAATTAAGACAGACCACTGAAGCTTTCTTT
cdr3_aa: CASSQLRQTTEAFF

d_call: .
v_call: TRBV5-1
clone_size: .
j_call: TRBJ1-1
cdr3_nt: TGCGCCAGCAGCCCCGAAGGCGGAAACACTGAAGCTTTCTTT
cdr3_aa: CASSPEGGNTEAFF

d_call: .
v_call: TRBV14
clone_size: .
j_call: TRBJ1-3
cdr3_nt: TGTGCCAGCAGCCGACAAGTGGGAAACACCATATATTTT
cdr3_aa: CASSRQVGNTIYF

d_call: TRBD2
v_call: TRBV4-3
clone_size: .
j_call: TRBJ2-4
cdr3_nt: TGCGCCAGCAGCCAGACATCTAGCGGTCTTCCCAAAAACATTCAGTACTTC
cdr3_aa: CASSQTSSGLPKNIQYF

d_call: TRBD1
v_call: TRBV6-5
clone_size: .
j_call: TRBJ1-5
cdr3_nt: TGTGCCAGCAGTTTACGACAGGGAAATCAGCCCCAGCATTTT
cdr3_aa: CASSLRQGNQPQHF

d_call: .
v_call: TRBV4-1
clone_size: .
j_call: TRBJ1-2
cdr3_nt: TGCGCCAGCAGCCAAGTGGGGCTGGGCTATGGCTACACCTTC
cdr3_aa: CASSQVGLGYGYTF